This T cell receptor (beta chain) was sequenced during a study of blood T cells in healthy people across ages. Study-wide points: Versus aged donors, long-lived donors had higher diversity and more naive CD4+ cells. Nothing was known about donor CMV status, and this possibly confounded expanded clonotype changes.

Looked up from germline, CDR1 is MDHEN and CDR2 is SYDVKM. The CDR3 loop spans 11 amino acids. The germline V and J ends were trimmed by 8 bases and 6 bases, with 11 bases remaining between them. Then a second PCR, running roughly 7 to 11 cycles, was carried out with a sample-barcoded 5' primer and a J-beta primer mix. A single record per CDR3 protein comes from TCRdb applying MiXCR to the 5' RACE reads. The table has more than 600,000 distinct CDR3 sequences, just under 25% seen once. This clonotype was detected a few times. The antigen remains unidentified. The sample was also linked to a second study, of T cells of mothers and their children. Per that study: Primer M1S, used in the second PCR, introduced sample barcodes and 2-4 random nucleotides.

The sample comprised blood. This receptor was taken from a boy aged 5-17 years in good health. The V call is TRBV28, the J call TRBJ2-7; unclear D gene. CDR3 coding DNA: TGTGCCAGCGCCCCGGCAGGCGAGCAGTACTTC. Translation: CASAPAGEQYF. Supplemented by reference TRBV28 and TRBJ2-7, the full variable domain reads DVKVTQSSRYLVKRTGEKVFLECVQDMDHENMFWYRQDPGLGLRLIYFSYDVKMKEKGDIPEGYSVSREKKERFSLILESASTNQTSMYLCASAPAGEQYFGPGTRLTVT.